These 13 T cell receptor beta chains came from one sample sequenced in a study of blood T cell repertoires in COVID-19. The repertoire was sequenced with immunoSEQ multiplex PCR; TCRdb's copy has only in-frame clones and lacks some. The sample lists tens of thousands of clones, around nine tenths occurring once. Sequencing was carried out using peripheral blood. The receptor set was obtained from a human donor in a cohort sampled during active COVID-19.

J is TRBJ2-2 and V is TRBV7-9, with 9 positions matching TRBD1. V was pared by 5 bases and J by 1 base, with 5 bases of the junction left unmatched. Germline loops: CDR1 SEHNR, CDR2 FQNEAQ (reference sequence). CDR3 length: 16 residues. The CDR3 DNA follows: TGTGCCAGCAGCCGGCGGGGACAGGGGAACACCGGGGAGCTGTTTTTT. Translated, it gives CASSRRGQGNTGELFF.

The chain combines TRBV30 with TRBJ1-2; 10 bases map to TRBD1. The V segment lost 0 bases and the J segment 6 bases; nucleotides outside the gene matches: 7. The CDR3 consists of 15 residues. The germline V gene has CDR1 GTSNPN and CDR2 SVGIG (reference sequence). This chain's CDR3 is CAWSVVYGTGDGYTF. The DNA for the CDR3 is TGTGCCTGGAGTGTAGTTTATGGGACAGGGGATGGCTACACCTTC.

The V call is TRBV11-2, the J call TRBJ1-1; maybe TRBD1 (5 bases). CDR3 size: 14 residues. V was clipped by 8 bases and J by 4 bases, with 17 bases between them. In germline, CDR1 is SGHAT, CDR2 FQNNGV. This CDR3 is CASLPQGGSTEAFF. The CDR3 nucleotides read TGTGCCAGCCTCCCCCAGGGCGGCAGCACTGAAGCTTTCTTT.

This clone has only one observation. The chain combines TRBV9 with TRBJ1-5; 10 bases fit TRBD1. Trimming removed 7 bases from V and 3 bases from J; junction bases left unmatched: 16. CDR1 SGDLS and CDR2 YYNGEE come from the germline V gene. The CDR3 runs 18 residues. The CDR3 here is CASGLWTGGNGDNQPQHF. CDR3 sequence (DNA): TGTGCCAGCGGCCTTTGGACAGGGGGAAATGGTGACAATCAGCCCCAGCATTTT.

This chain connects TRBV11-2 to TRBJ2-7, with 10 bases matching TRBD1. The V gene's germline CDR1 is SGHAT and CDR2 FQNNGV. This CDR3 region has 14 residues. V gave up 3 bases and J gave up 7 bases; unmatched junction bases: 6. The CDR3 region has the DNA TGTGCCAGCAGCTTTTCCGGGACAGGGGTTGAGCAGTACTTC. Translating it yields CASSFSGTGVEQYF.

This clone was picked up a small number of times. V is TRBV5-1 and J is TRBJ2-1; 9 bases are a match to TRBD1. This CDR3 region has 16 residues. Germline values: CDR1 SGHRS, CDR2 YFSETQ. V lost 4 bases, J lost 6 bases, and 11 bases stayed unmatched. The CDR3 loop reads CASSLMTGGVTNEQFF. The CDR3 coding sequence is TGCGCCAGCAGCCTTATGACAGGGGGGGTGACCAATGAGCAGTTCTTC.

J is TRBJ2-5 and V is TRBV18, with unresolved D. Germline CDR1 is KGHSH and CDR2 is LQKENI. Trimming removed 0 bases at V and 5 bases at J, with 4 bases between. The CDR3 contains 12 residues. CDR3 nucleotides: TGTGCCAGCTCACCACCGGAGGAGACCCAGTACTTC. Protein: CASSPPEETQYF.

This chain links TRBV9 with TRBJ2-1; D remains unclear. Trimming shortened V by 2 bases and J by 0 bases, and 12 bases separated the two germline ends. The CDR3 covers 16 residues. Germline lookup yields CDR1 SGDLS and CDR2 YYNGEE. CDR3 sequence: CASSVDPTGSYNEQFF. CDR3 sequence (DNA): TGTGCCAGCAGCGTTGATCCTACGGGCTCCTACAATGAGCAGTTCTTC.

The chain joins TRBV25-1 to TRBJ2-5; 9 bases fit TRBD1. CDR3 size: 15 residues. Per germline, CDR1 MGHDK and CDR2 SYGVNS. Germline trimming cut 4 bases from V and 4 bases from J; bases unmatched to any gene: 7. The chain's CDR3 is CASSGGQGVRETQYF. CDR3 DNA sequence: TGTGCCAGCAGTGGGGGACAGGGAGTTCGAGAGACCCAGTACTTC.

The chain carries TRBV9 and TRBJ2-1; 10 bases map to TRBD2. V shed 7 bases and J 0 bases; nucleotides not matched to a gene: 7. CDR3 length: 16 residues. Germline V gives CDR1 SGDLS, CDR2 YYNGEE. CDR3 amino acids: CASEASGRGSYNEQFF. Here the CDR3 DNA reads TGTGCCAGCGAAGCTAGCGGGAGAGGCTCCTACAATGAGCAGTTCTTC. Supplemented by reference TRBV9 and TRBJ2-1, the full variable domain reads DSGVTQTPKHLITATGQRVTLRCSPRSGDLSVYWYQQSLDQGLQFLIQYYNGEERAKGNILERFSAQQFPDLHSELNLSSLELGDSALYFCASEASGRGSYNEQFFGPGTRLTVL.

The CDR3 DNA follows: TGTGCCAGCAGGGACAGGGGGGACATCGGGGAGCTGTTTTTT. This codes for CASRDRGDIGELFF. V usage is TRBV13 and J usage is TRBJ2-2, with TRBD1 matching 10 bases. The CDR3 covers 14 residues. CDR1 is PRHDT, CDR2 FYEKMQ, per germline (reference sequence). V lost 6 bases, J lost 7 bases, and 5 bases stayed unmatched. Variable domain in full (rest from reference TRBV13 and TRBJ2-2): AAGVIQSPRHLIKEKRETATLKCYPIPRHDTVYWYQQGPGQDPQFLISFYEKMQSDKGSIPDRFSAQQFSDYHSELNMSSLELGDSALYFCASRDRGDIGELFFGEGSRLTVL.

This chain uses TRBV6-5 with TRBJ2-7, with D unresolved. Per germline, CDR1 MNHEY and CDR2 SVGAGI. The CDR3 contains 13 residues. Trimming removed 6 bases from V and 3 bases from J, with 12 bases in between. The CDR3 loop reads CASRIRLNYEQYF. CDR3 DNA sequence: TGTGCCAGCAGGATCCGACTGAACTACGAGCAGTACTTC.

This clone was observed a few times. CDR3 region: CASSFSGGVETQYF. CDR3 sequence (DNA): TGTGCCAGCAGCTTTAGCGGGGGGGTAGAGACCCAGTACTTC. The chain carries TRBV11-2 and TRBJ2-5; TRBD2 aligns across 11 bases. Trimming cost V 3 bases and J 4 bases; bases outside gene matches: 1. Germline-derived CDR1 and CDR2 are SGHAT and FQNNGV. The CDR3 has 14 amino acids.